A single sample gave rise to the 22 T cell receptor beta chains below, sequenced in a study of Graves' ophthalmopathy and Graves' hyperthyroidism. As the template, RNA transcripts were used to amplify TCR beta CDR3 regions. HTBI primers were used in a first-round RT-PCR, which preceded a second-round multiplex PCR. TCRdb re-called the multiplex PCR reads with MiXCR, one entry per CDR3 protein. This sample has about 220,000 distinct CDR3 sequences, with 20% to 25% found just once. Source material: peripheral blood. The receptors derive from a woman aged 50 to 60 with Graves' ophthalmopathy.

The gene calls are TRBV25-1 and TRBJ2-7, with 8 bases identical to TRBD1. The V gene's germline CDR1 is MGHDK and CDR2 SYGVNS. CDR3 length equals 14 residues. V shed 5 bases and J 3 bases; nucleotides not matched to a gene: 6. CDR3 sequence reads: CASSRGQDLYEQYF. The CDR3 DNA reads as TGTGCCAGCAGTCGGGGACAGGACCTCTACGAGCAGTACTTC.

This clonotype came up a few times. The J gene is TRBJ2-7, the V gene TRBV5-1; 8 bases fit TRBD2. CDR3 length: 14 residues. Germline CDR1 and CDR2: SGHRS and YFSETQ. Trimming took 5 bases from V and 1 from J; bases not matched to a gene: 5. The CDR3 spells CASRRAGVSYEQYF. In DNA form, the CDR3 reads TGCGCCAGCAGAAGAGCGGGAGTGTCCTACGAGCAGTACTTC.

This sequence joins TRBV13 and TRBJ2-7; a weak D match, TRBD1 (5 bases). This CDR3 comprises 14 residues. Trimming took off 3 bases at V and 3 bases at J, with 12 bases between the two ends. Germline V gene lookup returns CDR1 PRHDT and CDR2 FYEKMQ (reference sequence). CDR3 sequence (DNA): TGTGCCAGCAGCTTCAGACAGAACCGCTACGAGCAGTACTTC. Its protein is CASSFRQNRYEQYF.

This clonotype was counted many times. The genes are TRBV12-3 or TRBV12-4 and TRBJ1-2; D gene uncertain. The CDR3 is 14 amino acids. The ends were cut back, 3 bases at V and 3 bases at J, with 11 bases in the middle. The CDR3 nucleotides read TGTGCCAGCAGTTTTGGCCGGCAGTACTATGGCTACACCTTC. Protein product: CASSFGRQYYGYTF.

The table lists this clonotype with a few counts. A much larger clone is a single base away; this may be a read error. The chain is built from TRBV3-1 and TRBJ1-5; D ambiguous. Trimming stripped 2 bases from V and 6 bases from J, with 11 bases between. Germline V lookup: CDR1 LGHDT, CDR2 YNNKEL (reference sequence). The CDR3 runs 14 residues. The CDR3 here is CASSQRSCVQPQHF. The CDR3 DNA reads TGTGCCAGCAGCCAACGGTCGTGCGTTCAGCCCCAGCATTTT. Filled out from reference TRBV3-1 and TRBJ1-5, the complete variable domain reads DTAVSQTPKYLVTQMGNDKSIKCEQNLGHDTMYWYKQDSKKFLKIMFSYNNKELIINETVPNRFSPKSPDKAHLNLHINSLELGDSAVYFCASSQRSCVQPQHFGDGTRLSIL.

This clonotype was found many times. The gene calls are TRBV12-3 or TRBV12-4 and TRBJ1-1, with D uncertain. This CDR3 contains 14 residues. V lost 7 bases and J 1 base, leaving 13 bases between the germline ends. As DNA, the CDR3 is TGTGCCAGCACCTCCAGAAGAGGGAACACTGAAGCTTTCTTT. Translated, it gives CASTSRRGNTEAFF.

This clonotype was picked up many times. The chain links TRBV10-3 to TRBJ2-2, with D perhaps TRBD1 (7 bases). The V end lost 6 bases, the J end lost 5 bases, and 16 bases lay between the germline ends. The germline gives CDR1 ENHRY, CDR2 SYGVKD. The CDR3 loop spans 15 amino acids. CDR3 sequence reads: CAISRQGGLTGELFF. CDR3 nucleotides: TGTGCCATCAGCAGACAGGGAGGATTAACCGGGGAGCTGTTTTTT.

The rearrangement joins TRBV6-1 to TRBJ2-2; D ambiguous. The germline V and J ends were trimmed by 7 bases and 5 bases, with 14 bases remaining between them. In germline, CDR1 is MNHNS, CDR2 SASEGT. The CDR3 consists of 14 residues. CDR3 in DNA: TGTGCCAGCACCCTCGGGCTTAATACCGGGGAGCTGTTTTTT. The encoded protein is CASTLGLNTGELFF.

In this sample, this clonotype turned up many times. CDR3 region: CSAFRDNQETQYF. In nucleotides, the CDR3 is TGCAGTGCTTTTAGGGACAACCAAGAGACCCAGTACTTC. The chain uses TRBV20-1 and TRBJ2-5; perhaps TRBD1 as D (6 bases). Germline V gene lookup returns CDR1 DFQATT and CDR2 SNEGSKA (reference sequence). V gave up 5 bases and J gave up 0 bases, with 10 bases separating them. CDR3 length equals 13 residues.

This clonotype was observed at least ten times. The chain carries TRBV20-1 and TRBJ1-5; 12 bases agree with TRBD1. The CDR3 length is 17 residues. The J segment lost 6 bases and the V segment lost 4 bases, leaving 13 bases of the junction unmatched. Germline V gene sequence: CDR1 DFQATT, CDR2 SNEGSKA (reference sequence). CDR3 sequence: CSAKTQRGQGAVQPQHF. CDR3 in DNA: TGCAGTGCTAAGACTCAGCGGGGACAGGGGGCTGTTCAGCCCCAGCATTTT.

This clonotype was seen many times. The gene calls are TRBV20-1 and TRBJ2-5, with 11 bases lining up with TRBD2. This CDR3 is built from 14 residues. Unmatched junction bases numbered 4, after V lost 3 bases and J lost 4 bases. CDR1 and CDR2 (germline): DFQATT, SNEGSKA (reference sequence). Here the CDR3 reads CSASVTSGIETQYF. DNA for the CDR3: TGCAGTGCTAGTGTGACTAGCGGGATAGAGACCCAGTACTTC.

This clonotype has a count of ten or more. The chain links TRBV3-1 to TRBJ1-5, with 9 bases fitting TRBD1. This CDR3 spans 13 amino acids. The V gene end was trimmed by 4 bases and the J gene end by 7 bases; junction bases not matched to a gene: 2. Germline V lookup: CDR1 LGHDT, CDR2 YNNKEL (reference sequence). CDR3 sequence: CASSRDRVQPQHF. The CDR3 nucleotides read TGTGCCAGCAGCCGGGACAGGGTACAGCCCCAGCATTTT.

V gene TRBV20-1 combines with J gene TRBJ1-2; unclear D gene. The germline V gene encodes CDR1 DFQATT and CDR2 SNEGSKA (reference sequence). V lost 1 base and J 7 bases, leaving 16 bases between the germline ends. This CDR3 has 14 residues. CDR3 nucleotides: TGCAGTGCTAGAGCCCCACGGGCCGGTGGTGGCTACACCTTC. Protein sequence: CSARAPRAGGGYTF.

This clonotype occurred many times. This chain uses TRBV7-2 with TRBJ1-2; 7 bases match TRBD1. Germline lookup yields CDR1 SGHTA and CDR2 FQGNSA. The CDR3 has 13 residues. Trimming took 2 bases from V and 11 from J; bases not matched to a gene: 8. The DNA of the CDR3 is TGTGCCAGCAGCTTATCGCCACAGGGGACTTACACCTTC. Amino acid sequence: CASSLSPQGTYTF.

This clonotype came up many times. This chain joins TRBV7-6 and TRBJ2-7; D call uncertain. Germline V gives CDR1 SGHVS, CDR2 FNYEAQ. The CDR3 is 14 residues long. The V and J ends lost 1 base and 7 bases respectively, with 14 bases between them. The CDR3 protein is CASSLGEHPFEQYF. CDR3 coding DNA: TGTGCCAGCAGCTTAGGGGAACACCCTTTTGAGCAGTACTTC.

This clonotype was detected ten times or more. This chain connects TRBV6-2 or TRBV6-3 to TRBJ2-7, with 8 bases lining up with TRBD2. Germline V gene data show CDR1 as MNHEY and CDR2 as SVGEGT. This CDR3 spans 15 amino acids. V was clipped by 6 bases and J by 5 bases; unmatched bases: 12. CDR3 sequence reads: CASRDQGRGLDEQYF. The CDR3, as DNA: TGTGCCAGCAGGGATCAGGGGAGGGGACTAGACGAGCAGTACTTC.

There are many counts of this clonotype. CDR3 region: CASSLARAGLAKNIQYF. The CDR3 DNA sequence: TGTGCCAGCAGCTTAGCGCGTGCAGGGCTAGCCAAAAACATTCAGTACTTC. The chain is built from TRBV7-9 and TRBJ2-4; tentative D call: TRBD1 (5 bases). Germline CDR1 reads SEHNR; CDR2 reads FQNEAQ (reference sequence). CDR3 size: 17 residues. V was trimmed by 0 bases and J by 0 bases, leaving 12 bases between them.

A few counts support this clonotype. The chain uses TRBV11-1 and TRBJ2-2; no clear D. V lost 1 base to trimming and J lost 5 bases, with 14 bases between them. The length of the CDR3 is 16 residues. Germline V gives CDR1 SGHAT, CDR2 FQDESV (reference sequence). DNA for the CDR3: TGTGCCAGCAGCTTAGTTGGCTTCACTGCTACCGGGGAGCTGTTTTTT. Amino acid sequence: CASSLVGFTATGELFF.

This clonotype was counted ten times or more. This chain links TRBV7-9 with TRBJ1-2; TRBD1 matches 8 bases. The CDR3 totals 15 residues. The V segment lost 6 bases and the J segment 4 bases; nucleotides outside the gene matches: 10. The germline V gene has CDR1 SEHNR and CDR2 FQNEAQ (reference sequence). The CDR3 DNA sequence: TGTGCCAGCAGAGACGGACAGGGAATAGGCTATGGCTACACCTTC. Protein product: CASRDGQGIGYGYTF.

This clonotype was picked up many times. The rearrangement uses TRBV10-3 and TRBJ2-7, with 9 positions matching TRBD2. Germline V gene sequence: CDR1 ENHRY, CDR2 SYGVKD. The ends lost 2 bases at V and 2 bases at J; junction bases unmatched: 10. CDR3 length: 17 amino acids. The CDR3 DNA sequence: TGTGCCATCAGTGAGGGAGGGGCTAGCGGGGCCACCTACGAGCAGTACTTC. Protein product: CAISEGGASGATYEQYF.

The DNA for the CDR3 is TGCGCCAGCAGCTATCGGACAGGCTACCAAGAGACCCAGTACTTC. Its protein product is CASSYRTGYQETQYF. The chain joins TRBV5-1 to TRBJ2-5, with TRBD1 matching 7 bases. Trimming took 3 bases from V and 0 from J; bases not matched to a gene: 5. Germline V gene lookup returns CDR1 SGHRS and CDR2 YFSETQ. The CDR3 length is 15 residues.

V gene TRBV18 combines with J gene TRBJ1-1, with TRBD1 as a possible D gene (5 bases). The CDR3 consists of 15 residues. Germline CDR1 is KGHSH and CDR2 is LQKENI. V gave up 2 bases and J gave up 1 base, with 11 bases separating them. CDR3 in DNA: TGTGCCAGCTCACCAGGCACAGGACCGAACACTGAAGCTTTCTTT. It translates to CASSPGTGPNTEAFF.